This T cell receptor (beta chain) was found in a study of T cell changes during pregnancy in multiple sclerosis. The CDR3 length is 13 residues. V lost 0 bases and J 5 bases, leaving 7 bases between the germline ends. The germline CDR1 and CDR2 sequences are MNHNY and SVGAGI (reference sequence). Clones were sequenced by immunoSEQ multiplex PCR, and TCRdb holds only the in-frame ones, with some missing. The sample lists around 60,000 clones, roughly 94% occurring once. Sequenced material: CD8+ T cells from peripheral blood mononuclear cells, taken in the third trimester of pregnancy. V is TRBV6-6 and J is TRBJ1-2, with a weak D call TRBD1 (6 bases). The source is a female donor with multiple sclerosis, enrolled in a pregnancy study. CDR3: CASSYSGQYGYTF. In DNA form, the CDR3 reads TGTGCCAGCAGTTACTCAGGACAGTATGGCTACACCTTC.